This entry lists 15 T cell receptor beta chains sequenced from one sample in a study of T cell responses to AZD1222 COVID-19 vaccine. Measured with immunoSEQ multiplex PCR; TCRdb has only the in-frame clones, and not every one. Of about 70,000 clones in the sample, less than 85% were seen once. Material: peripheral blood, obtained on day 0 of AZD1222 vaccination. Source of these receptors: an adult in good health.

The chain uses TRBV29-1 and TRBJ2-2; 8 bases fit TRBD2. This CDR3 is 15 amino acids long. The germline V gene encodes CDR1 SQVTM and CDR2 ANQGSEA. V gave up 6 bases and J gave up 4 bases; unmatched junction bases: 10. CDR3 region: CSVDVRGGLTGELFF. The CDR3 nucleotides are TGCAGCGTAGATGTCCGGGGGGGCCTCACCGGGGAGCTGTTTTTT.

In nucleotides, the CDR3 is TGTGCCAGCAGTAGTCGACAGGGGGCACGTCAGCCCCAGCATTTT. The encoded protein is CASSSRQGARQPQHF. The rearrangement joins TRBV6-5 to TRBJ1-5; TRBD1 aligns across 10 bases. The junction had 7 bases not matched to a gene; V was cut back by 5 bases and J by 6 bases. This CDR3 has 15 residues. In germline, CDR1 is MNHEY, CDR2 SVGAGI.

As regards this clone: Here the CDR3 omits its conserved ending phenylalanine or tryptophan, so a read error is the likely source. The DNA is omitted, as the CDR3 cannot be located on it reliably, and the CDR3 follows TCRdb's listing. The chain employs TRBV6-1 and TRBJ2-3; the DNA was not used to check the table's D call, TRBD2. CDR1 is MNHNS, CDR2 SASEGT, per germline. The CDR3 length equals 13 residues, ends included. Here the CDR3 reads CASSENRVAFERL.

The chain couples TRBV7-2 to TRBJ1-5; 9 bases map to TRBD1. Germline CDR1 is SGHTA and CDR2 is FQGNSA. V gave up 5 bases and J gave up 5 bases; unmatched junction bases: 7. The CDR3 extends over 15 amino acids. CDR3 protein: CASSGTGQGYQPQHF. The CDR3 nucleotides are TGTGCCAGCAGCGGCACCGGACAGGGGTATCAGCCCCAGCATTTT.

J is TRBJ1-1 and V is TRBV27; TRBD1 aligns across 7 bases. The CDR3 runs 14 residues. Unmatched junction bases numbered 4, after V lost 5 bases and J lost 1 base. Per the germline V gene, CDR1 is MNHEY and CDR2 is SMNVEV (reference sequence). CDR3 sequence (DNA): TGTGCCAGCAGTACGGGACAGCGGAACACTGAAGCTTTCTTT. This gives the protein CASSTGQRNTEAFF.

This chain uses TRBV3-1 (or the pseudogene TRBV3-2) with TRBJ2-3, with D unclear. CDR3 length equals 12 residues. Trimming shortened V by 4 bases and J by 3 bases, and 5 bases separated the two germline ends. CDR1 is LGHDT, CDR2 YNNKEL, per germline (reference sequence). The CDR3 loop is CASSPGTDTQYF. DNA for the CDR3: TGTGCCAGCAGCCCTGGGACAGATACGCAGTATTTT.

V is TRBV3-1 (or the pseudogene TRBV3-2) and J is TRBJ2-2, with D hard to call. The V gene lost 1 base and the J gene lost 1 base, with 10 bases spanning the gap. Germline CDR1 is LGHDT and CDR2 is YNNKEL (reference sequence). The CDR3 is 16 residues long. CDR3 sequence (DNA): TGTGCCAGCAGCCAAGTTCATCCCCAGAACACCGGGGAGCTGTTTTTT. Translating gives CASSQVHPQNTGELFF.

The CDR3 DNA sequence: TGTGCCAGTACGGGGGCTTACGAGCAGTACTTC. The encoded protein is CASTGAYEQYF. The gene calls are TRBV19 and TRBJ2-7; D tentatively fits TRBD1 or TRBD2 (6 bases each). Germline CDR1 and CDR2: LNHDA and SQIVND (reference sequence). The V end lost 7 bases, the J end lost 4 bases, and 8 bases lay between the germline ends. The CDR3 is made up of 11 amino acids.

The chain has TRBV12-5 and TRBJ2-7; D is unclear. This CDR3 has 14 amino acids. Germline values: CDR1 LGHNT, CDR2 FRNRAP. Trimming removed 0 bases at V and 6 bases at J, with 12 bases between. CDR3 sequence (DNA): TGTGCTAGTGGTTTGGTAATCCCTCCGCGCGAGCAGTACTTC. Its translation: CASGLVIPPREQYF.

The rearrangement uses TRBV20-1 and TRBJ2-5, with TRBD2 matching over 12 bases. The CDR3 is made up of 15 amino acids. Germline-derived CDR1 and CDR2 are DFQATT and SNEGSKA (reference sequence). V shed 3 bases, J shed 3 bases, and the junction held 5 bases outside the gene matches. Here the CDR3 DNA reads TGCAGTGCTAGTGCGGGACTAGCGGGCGAAGAGACCCAGTACTTC. This encodes CSASAGLAGEETQYF.

The rearrangement joins TRBV12-3 or TRBV12-4 to TRBJ2-3; D gene unclear. V was trimmed by 2 bases and J by 4 bases, leaving 7 bases between them. This CDR3 contains 13 residues. CDR3 in amino acids: CASSLRWSDTQYF. CDR3 sequence (DNA): TGTGCCAGCAGTTTAAGGTGGTCAGATACGCAGTATTTT.

The J gene is TRBJ1-2, the V gene TRBV19, with D unresolved. This CDR3 contains 14 residues. Trimming shortened V by 0 bases and J by 4 bases, and 9 bases separated the two germline ends. Germline assignment: CDR1 LNHDA and CDR2 SQIVND (reference sequence). As DNA, the CDR3 is TGTGCCAGTAGTATAGAAAGGACCGCCTATGGCTACACCTTC. It encodes CASSIERTAYGYTF.

This chain links TRBV11-3 with TRBJ1-3; D remains ambiguous. V was trimmed by 1 base and J by 2 bases, leaving 12 bases between them. This CDR3 region has 16 residues. Per germline, CDR1 SGHNT and CDR2 YENEEA. The CDR3 DNA sequence: TGTGCCAGCAGCTTAGTCGGGGATTCCGCTGGAAACACCATATATTTT. Its translation is CASSLVGDSAGNTIYF. The full variable domain, in which reference TRBV11-3 and TRBJ1-3 provide the parts outside the CDR3, is EAGVVQSPRYKIIEKKQPVAFWCNPISGHNTLYWYLQNLGQGPELLIRYENEEAVDDSQLPKDRFSAERLKGVDSTLKIQPAELGDSAVYLCASSLVGDSAGNTIYFGEGSWLTVV.

The CDR3 coding sequence is TGTGCCAGTAGTGACCATCGACAGGGGAACACTGAAGCTTTCTTT. Its translation: CASSDHRQGNTEAFF. The chain joins TRBV19 to TRBJ1-1; 7 nucleotides agree with TRBD1. V was pared by 5 bases and J by 1 base, with 7 bases of the junction left unmatched. Germline assignment: CDR1 LNHDA and CDR2 SQIVND (reference sequence). This CDR3 comprises 15 residues.

Here the CDR3 reads CASTGQNYGYTF. In DNA, the CDR3 is TGTGCCAGTACCGGACAGAACTATGGCTACACCTTC. J is TRBJ1-2 and V is TRBV19, with a tentative D call TRBD1 (6 bases). Between the trimmed V and J ends, which lost 7 bases and 2 bases, there was a span of 8 bases. The CDR3 is 12 amino acids. CDR1 is LNHDA, CDR2 SQIVND, per germline (reference sequence).